The 15 T cell receptor beta chains below were found in one sample sequenced in a study of CD8 T cells in Susac syndrome. Random hexamers served to reverse transcribe roughly 0.5 to 1 ug RNA. MiXCR was run by TCRdb on the immunoSEQ multiplex PCR reads, yielding one entry per CDR3 protein. The sample consists of approximately 160,000 distinct CDR3 sequences, 85% to 95% of them appearing once. The sequenced material came from CD4+ T cells from PBMCs. All receptors come from a human donor in good health.

The rearrangement links TRBV6-5 to TRBJ2-7; a possible D gene is TRBD1 (6 bases). From germline, CDR1 is MNHEY and CDR2 SVGAGI. The CDR3 runs 14 residues. The V gene lost 8 bases and the J gene lost 1 base, with 15 bases spanning the gap. The CDR3 reads CASGFSTGSYEQYF. CDR3 coding DNA: TGTGCCAGCGGATTCTCCACAGGGTCCTACGAGCAGTACTTC.

CDR3: CAIRGPSGSETQYF. CDR3 coding DNA: TGTGCCATCAGGGGACCCTCGGGGTCCGAGACCCAGTACTTC. The chain couples TRBV10-3 to TRBJ2-5, with D perhaps matching TRBD1 or TRBD2 (5 bases each). The CDR3 runs 14 residues. Germline values: CDR1 ENHRY, CDR2 SYGVKD. V was trimmed by 6 bases and J by 5 bases, leaving 16 bases between them.

The gene calls are TRBV6-1 and TRBJ2-6; unclear D gene. The V gene lost 7 bases and the J gene lost 0 bases, with 19 bases spanning the gap. Germline CDR1 MNHNS, CDR2 SASEGT. The CDR3 totals 18 residues. CDR3 residues: CASTPPMARASGANVLTF. In DNA form, the CDR3 reads TGTGCCAGCACCCCCCCAATGGCCCGCGCCTCTGGGGCCAACGTCCTGACTTTC.

The rearrangement links TRBV7-2 to TRBJ2-3; D gene uncertain. Germline V gene sequence: CDR1 SGHTA, CDR2 FQGNSA. The CDR3 is made up of 14 amino acids. Trimming took off 5 bases at V and 2 bases at J, with 11 bases between the two ends. CDR3 nucleotide sequence: TGTGCCAGCAGCCTCCGGACCACCACAGATACGCAGTATTTT. Translated: CASSLRTTTDTQYF. Based on the CDR3 plus reference TRBV7-2 and TRBJ2-3, the full variable domain is GAGVSQSPSNKVTEKGKDVELRCDPISGHTALYWYRQSLGQGLEFLIYFQGNSAPDKSGLPSDRFSAERTGGSVSTLTIQRTQQEDSAVYLCASSLRTTTDTQYFGPGTRLTVL.

CDR3 sequence: CASSVDQGGPDTQYF. The CDR3 nucleotides read TGTGCCAGCAGCGTAGACCAGGGCGGCCCAGATACGCAGTATTTT. The chain uses TRBV9 and TRBJ2-3; D perhaps matches TRBD1 (5 bases). With 0 bases removed from V and 4 bases from J, the gap between germline ends came to 12 bases. CDR1 and CDR2 from the germline V gene are SGDLS and YYNGEE. The CDR3 consists of 15 residues.

The chain employs TRBV19 and TRBJ2-5, with D possibly TRBD2 on 7 matching bases. Germline V lookup: CDR1 LNHDA, CDR2 SQIVND (reference sequence). CDR3 length: 14 residues. V was trimmed by 6 bases and J by 5 bases, leaving 16 bases between them. CDR3 coding DNA: TGTGCCAGTAGCGGGGGGCCTTCCAGGGAGACCCAGTACTTC. This translates into CASSGGPSRETQYF.

This clonotype appeared once. The chain couples TRBV9 to TRBJ2-2, with 13 bases matching TRBD2. The CDR3 is made up of 17 amino acids. The V and J ends lost 4 bases and 5 bases, in that order; junction bases with no gene match: 8. Per germline, CDR1 SGDLS and CDR2 YYNGEE. CDR3 nucleotides: TGTGCCAGCAGCCTGGGACTAGCGGGGTCGGGAACCGGGGAGCTGTTTTTT. As protein: CASSLGLAGSGTGELFF.

V usage is TRBV20-1 and J usage is TRBJ2-3, with D possibly being TRBD1 (6 bases). This CDR3 spans 12 amino acids. The ends were cut back, 0 bases at V and 5 bases at J, with 6 bases in the middle. CDR1 and CDR2 (germline): DFQATT, SNEGSKA (reference sequence). Written as DNA, the CDR3 is TGCAGTGCTAGAGAAGGGGGAGATACGCAGTATTTT. The encoded protein is CSAREGGDTQYF.

The chain couples TRBV6-5 to TRBJ1-5; 7 nucleotides agree with TRBD1. Germline V gives CDR1 MNHEY, CDR2 SVGAGI. J was trimmed by 6 bases and V by 2 bases; bases with no gene match: 4. The CDR3 is made up of 14 amino acids. CDR3 in DNA: TGTGCCAGCAGTTACCGGACAGGCAGTCAGCCCCAGCATTTT. Protein sequence: CASSYRTGSQPQHF.

The chain joins TRBV5-1 to TRBJ1-1; 10 bases match TRBD1. This CDR3 is built from 14 residues. V shed 4 bases and J 4 bases; nucleotides not matched to a gene: 4. Germline V lookup: CDR1 SGHRS, CDR2 YFSETQ. CDR3 sequence reads: CASSLGQGFTEAFF. In DNA, the CDR3 is TGCGCCAGCAGCCTGGGACAGGGGTTCACTGAAGCTTTCTTT.

The CDR3 region has the DNA TGTGCCAGCAGCCAGGGACTCGCGAGTCAGCCCCAGCATTTT. Its translation: CASSQGLASQPQHF. This chain connects TRBV5-6 to TRBJ1-5; maybe TRBD1 (5 bases). Germline loops: CDR1 SGHDT, CDR2 YYEEEE. The CDR3 is 14 amino acids. The ends were cut back, 4 bases at V and 6 bases at J, with 14 bases in the middle.

The genes are TRBV12-3 or TRBV12-4 and TRBJ2-3; D gene unclear. This CDR3 region has 13 residues. V was shortened by 3 bases and J by 8 bases, with 12 bases between the two germline ends. CDR3 loop: CASSLDAGFTQYF. CDR3 DNA: TGTGCCAGCAGTTTGGATGCCGGGTTTACGCAGTATTTT.

The rearrangement uses TRBV6-6 and TRBJ2-1; TRBD1 matches at 10 bases. V gave up 6 bases and J gave up 7 bases; unmatched junction bases: 9. The CDR3 loop spans 15 amino acids. Germline V gene lookup returns CDR1 MNHNY and CDR2 SVGAGI (reference sequence). CDR3 loop: CASRADRGRGNEQFF. CDR3 DNA: TGTGCCAGCAGGGCTGACAGGGGGCGAGGGAATGAGCAGTTCTTC.

The J gene is TRBJ2-3, the V gene TRBV20-1; D tentatively fits TRBD1 or TRBD2 (5 bases each). The CDR3 has 11 residues. Per germline, CDR1 DFQATT and CDR2 SNEGSKA (reference sequence). CDR3 region: CSPWGTDTQYF. Written as DNA, the CDR3 is TGCAGCCCCTGGGGGACAGATACGCAGTATTTT.

The chain recombines TRBV19 with TRBJ2-3; D is undetermined. Trimming cost V 10 bases and J 4 bases, with 12 bases left between them. From germline, CDR1 is LNHDA and CDR2 SQIVND (reference sequence). CDR3 length equals 12 residues. The CDR3 here is CATRSTSDTQYF. CDR3 in DNA: TGTGCCACACGGAGCACATCAGATACGCAGTATTTT.